One sample yielded the 29 T cell receptor beta chains listed below, sequenced in a study of regulatory T cells in long-lasting Graves disease. Time point reported: newly diagnosed GD, antithyroid drugs for less than 3 months. The authors made the TCR library using RNA they extracted from PBMCs. Investigators prepared the TCR beta libraries by applying iRepertoire HTBI primers and Arm-PCR of CDR3 regions. TCRdb reprocessed the multiplex PCR reads with MiXCR, giving one entry per CDR3 protein. The repertoire holds about 420,000 distinct CDR3 sequences, with around 17% as singletons. Separately, the same data were catalogued under a study of T cells in Graves' hyperthyroidism and ophthalmopathy.

The source material was peripheral blood mononuclear cells (PBMCs), sampled at new diagnosis, from a patient treated with antithyroid drugs. These TCRs come from a woman aged 18-29 years with Graves disease.

This chain connects TRBV20-1 to TRBJ1-5, with D possibly TRBD1 on 5 matching bases. CDR1 DFQATT and CDR2 SNEGSKA come from the germline V gene (reference sequence). Trimming took 1 base from V and 0 from J, leaving 7 bases between them. This CDR3 is 14 amino acids long. The CDR3 loop is CSARVDNSNQPQHF. CDR3 nucleotide sequence: TGCAGTGCTAGAGTGGACAATAGCAATCAGCCCCAGCATTTT.

This clonotype was found many times. V and J are TRBV7-9 and TRBJ2-7; no reliable D call. Germline values: CDR1 SEHNR, CDR2 FQNEAQ (reference sequence). CDR3 length equals 13 residues. Trimming removed 1 base from V and 6 bases from J, with 10 bases in between. This CDR3 reads CASSLGLGSEQYF. In DNA form, the CDR3 reads TGTGCCAGCAGCTTAGGCTTGGGTTCCGAGCAGTACTTC.

This clonotype was recorded a few times. The chain is built from TRBV9 and TRBJ2-1, with 8 bases fitting TRBD1. V dropped 0 bases and J dropped 3; count of bases not matched to a gene: 2. The germline V gene has CDR1 SGDLS and CDR2 YYNGEE. This CDR3 spans 15 amino acids. CDR3: CASSVEQGVYNEQFF. Here the CDR3 DNA reads TGTGCCAGCAGCGTAGAACAGGGGGTCTACAATGAGCAGTTCTTC.

This CDR3 is CASSALTQGTGANVLTF. As DNA, the CDR3 is TGTGCCAGCAGTGCCCTAACCCAGGGTACTGGGGCCAACGTCCTGACTTTC. The chain has TRBV25-1 and TRBJ2-6, with D perhaps TRBD1 (5 bases). The CDR3 contains 17 residues. Germline V CDR1 and CDR2: MGHDK, SYGVNS. Trimming took 4 bases from V and 2 from J, leaving 15 bases between them.

The chain is built from TRBV6-2 or TRBV6-3 and TRBJ2-7, with 7 bases fitting TRBD2. The CDR3 covers 16 residues. The germline gives CDR1 MNHEY, CDR2 SVGEGT. The ends lost 6 bases at V and 5 bases at J; junction bases unmatched: 16. CDR3 sequence: CASRVFAGDIRNEQYF. The DNA of the CDR3 is TGTGCCAGCAGGGTTTTCGCGGGAGATATAAGGAACGAGCAGTACTTC.

The CDR3 nucleotides are TGCGCCAGCAGCTTGGAACAGGATTACGAGCAGTACTTC. This sequence encodes CASSLEQDYEQYF. The J gene is TRBJ2-7, the V gene TRBV5-1, with TRBD1 as a possible D gene (5 bases). The length of the CDR3 is 13 residues. CDR1 and CDR2 from the germline V gene are SGHRS and YFSETQ. Between the trimmed V and J ends, which lost 0 bases and 4 bases, there was a span of 8 bases. The entire variable domain, with the rest obtained from reference TRBV5-1 and TRBJ2-7, is as follows: KAGVTQTPRYLIKTRGQQVTLSCSPISGHRSVSWYQQTPGQGLQFLFEYFSETQRNKGNFPGRFSGRQFSNSRSEMNVSTLELGDSALYLCASSLEQDYEQYFGPGTRLTVT.

CDR3 sequence: CASRPRDKVYGYTF. The CDR3 nucleotides read TGTGCCAGCAGGCCCCGGGACAAGGTCTATGGCTACACCTTC. The V call is TRBV12-3 or TRBV12-4, the J call TRBJ1-2; maybe TRBD1 (6 bases). CDR3 length: 14 residues. Trimming removed 6 bases from V and 4 bases from J, with 15 bases in between.

The chain carries TRBV15 and TRBJ2-2; possibly TRBD1 or TRBD2 for D (5 bases each). The CDR3 contains 17 residues. Germline V gives CDR1 LNHNV, CDR2 YYDKDF (reference sequence). V dropped 1 base and J dropped 1 base, with 13 bases sitting between them. The CDR3 region is CATSRAGFRENTGELFF. In DNA, the CDR3 is TGTGCCACCAGCAGAGCGGGGTTCAGGGAGAACACCGGGGAGCTGTTTTTT. Combining the CDR3 with reference TRBV15 and TRBJ2-2 gives the whole variable domain DAMVIQNPRYQVTQFGKPVTLSCSQTLNHNVMYWYQQKSSQAPKLLFHYYDKDFNNEADTPDNFQSRRPNTSFCFLDIRSPGLGDTAMYLCATSRAGFRENTGELFFGEGSRLTVL.

The chain recombines TRBV25-1 with TRBJ2-7; D unresolved. From germline, CDR1 is MGHDK and CDR2 SYGVNS. The CDR3 loop spans 12 amino acids. The V and J ends lost 2 bases and 6 bases respectively, with 8 bases between them. The CDR3 DNA follows: TGTGCCAGCAGTGAACCCAATCTCGAGCAGTACTTC. It translates to CASSEPNLEQYF.

This clonotype was seen repeatedly, ten times or more. CDR3 DNA sequence: TGTGCCAGCAGTTTTTGGGGGACTAGCGGGAGTGAGAATGAGCAGTTCTTC. It is translated as CASSFWGTSGSENEQFF. The chain joins TRBV28 to TRBJ2-1, with 14 positions matching TRBD2. J was trimmed by 7 bases and V by 3 bases; bases with no gene match: 8. Germline V gene data show CDR1 as MDHEN and CDR2 as SYDVKM. The CDR3 has 17 residues.

This clonotype was found a few times. The chain recombines TRBV28 with TRBJ1-2; maybe TRBD1 (5 bases). Trimming stripped 3 bases from V and 7 bases from J, with 15 bases between. Germline-derived CDR1 and CDR2 are MDHEN and SYDVKM. CDR3 length: 14 residues. Written as DNA, the CDR3 is TGTGCCAGCAGTTTCGTCCAGGGCGCGGGTGGCTACACCTTC. It yields the protein CASSFVQGAGGYTF.

This clonotype was observed at least ten times. The chain uses TRBV28 and TRBJ1-1; weak D call: TRBD1 (6 bases). Germline CDR1 MDHEN, CDR2 SYDVKM. This CDR3 comprises 14 residues. Trimming shortened V by 4 bases and J by 1 base, and 10 bases separated the two germline ends. CDR3 nucleotide sequence: TGTGCCAGCAGTTACAGGGTGGGGAACACTGAAGCTTTCTTT. Encoded protein: CASSYRVGNTEAFF.

Many counts were recorded for this clonotype. The V gene is TRBV7-2, the J gene TRBJ2-2; tentatively, D is TRBD2 (5 bases). Germline V gene sequence: CDR1 SGHTA, CDR2 FQGNSA. This CDR3 is built from 15 residues. V was cut by 4 bases and J by 6 bases, with 15 bases left in between. CDR3 coding DNA: TGTGCCAGCAGCTGGAAGTCGGGGTACGCCGGGGAGCTGTTTTTT. This translates into CASSWKSGYAGELFF.

This clonotype was detected a few times. The J gene is TRBJ2-1, the V gene TRBV7-9; a weak D match, TRBD2 (6 bases). The CDR3 extends over 15 amino acids. Deletions cut 4 bases from V and 3 bases from J, with 13 bases between. In germline, CDR1 is SEHNR, CDR2 FQNEAQ (reference sequence). Here the CDR3 reads CASSSPGAGYNEQFF. CDR3 sequence (DNA): TGTGCCAGCAGCTCCCCGGGAGCGGGCTACAATGAGCAGTTCTTC. Using reference TRBV7-9 and TRBJ2-1 for the parts outside the CDR3, the full variable domain is DTGVSQNPRHKITKRGQNVTFRCDPISEHNRLYWYRQTLGQGPEFLTYFQNEAQLEKSRLLSDRFSAERPKGSFSTLEIQRTEQGDSAMYLCASSSPGAGYNEQFFGPGTRLTVL.

This clonotype came up many times. V usage is TRBV28 and J usage is TRBJ2-3; D is perhaps TRBD1 or TRBD2 (5 bases each). Germline CDR1 MDHEN, CDR2 SYDVKM. V was pared by 7 bases and J by 6 bases, with 20 bases between. The CDR3 contains 15 residues. In nucleotides, the CDR3 is TGTGCCAGCACCGAGGGACGTGTTTCTGGGGATACGCAGTATTTT. Translation gives CASTEGRVSGDTQYF.

The sample holds many counts of this clonotype. The rearrangement links TRBV7-9 to TRBJ2-5, with TRBD2 matching over 7 bases. The V gene end was trimmed by 4 bases and the J gene end by 1 base; junction bases not matched to a gene: 0. Germline V lookup: CDR1 SEHNR, CDR2 FQNEAQ (reference sequence). The CDR3 is 13 amino acids. The CDR3 bases are TGTGCCAGCAGCTCGGGAGGCCAAGAGACCCAGTACTTC. This codes for CASSSGGQETQYF.

As concerns this clonotype: Given a much more abundant clone one base away, this may be a read error. The chain has TRBV4-3 and TRBJ1-5; unclear D gene. The CDR3 sequence is 16 residues long. The V gene's germline CDR1 is LGHNA and CDR2 YSLEER. The CDR3 sequence is CASSQERGVGNQPRHF. The CDR3, as DNA: TGCGCCAGCAGCCAGGAGCGCGGGGTAGGCAATCAGCCCCGGCATTTT.

Many counts were recorded for this clonotype. The chain combines TRBV3-1 with TRBJ2-2, with a weak D call TRBD2 (5 bases). The CDR3 extends over 17 amino acids. The germline V and J ends were trimmed by 0 bases and 0 bases, with 11 bases remaining between them. Looked up from germline, CDR1 is LGHDT and CDR2 is YNNKEL (reference sequence). CDR3 DNA: TGTGCCAGCAGCCAAGATCTCAGCGGTACGAACACCGGGGAGCTGTTTTTT. It encodes CASSQDLSGTNTGELFF.

This clonotype came up many times. This CDR3 is CASTHRGYNEQFF. The CDR3 nucleotides are TGTGCCAGCACACACAGGGGCTACAATGAGCAGTTCTTC. The chain is built from TRBV6-1 and TRBJ2-1, with 7 bases matching TRBD1. The CDR3 sequence is 13 residues long. Germline CDR1 MNHNS, CDR2 SASEGT. V trimming: 7 bases; J trimming: 3 bases; junction bases outside the gene matches: 3.

This clonotype was seen only a few times. This sequence joins TRBV7-8 and TRBJ1-2; no clear D gene. The CDR3 extends over 13 amino acids. Germline CDR1 is SGHVS and CDR2 is FQNEAQ. Trimming stripped 2 bases from V and 4 bases from J, with 8 bases between. CDR3 sequence reads: CASSLLDIYGYTF. In nucleotides, the CDR3 is TGTGCCAGCAGCTTACTGGATATCTATGGCTACACCTTC.

This chain joins TRBV6-1 and TRBJ1-6; perhaps TRBD1 as D (6 bases). V was pared by 6 bases and J by 7 bases, with 13 bases between. The CDR3 runs to 14 residues. Germline V CDR1 and CDR2: MNHNS, SASEGT. The CDR3 nucleotides are TGTGCCAGCAGGGACAGAGAGCGGAATTCACCCCTCCACTTT. Its translation is CASRDRERNSPLHF.

This clonotype appeared a few times. The chain carries TRBV5-1 and TRBJ2-5; a weak D match, TRBD1 (6 bases). V was shortened by 6 bases and J by 5 bases, with 14 bases between the two germline ends. The CDR3 totals 13 residues. Germline values: CDR1 SGHRS, CDR2 YFSETQ. The CDR3 loop reads CASKQGSEETQYF. CDR3 nucleotides: TGCGCCAGCAAACAGGGTAGTGAGGAGACCCAGTACTTC.

This clonotype was recorded a few times. V is TRBV4-2 and J is TRBJ2-3; D uncertain. Trimming shortened V by 1 base and J by 2 bases, and 7 bases separated the two germline ends. Germline lookup yields CDR1 LGHNA and CDR2 YNFKEQ. The CDR3 is 14 amino acids. The CDR3 sequence: CASSQVQPTDTQYF. The CDR3, as DNA: TGTGCCAGCAGCCAAGTGCAGCCCACAGATACGCAGTATTTT.

V is TRBV11-2 and J is TRBJ2-1; 9 bases are shared with TRBD2. This CDR3 contains 18 residues. Unmatched junction bases numbered 9, after V lost 1 base and J lost 2 bases. Germline CDR1 SGHAT, CDR2 FQNNGV. Written as DNA, the CDR3 is TGTGCCAGCAGCTTAGGAGGCGGGAGGGCTGGCGCCTACAATGAGCAGTTCTTC. Its translation is CASSLGGGRAGAYNEQFF.

At least ten counts were recorded for this clonotype. The CDR3 DNA sequence: TGTGCCAGAGGGACTAGCGGGAGGGGGACTGAGCAGTTCTTC. Amino acids: CARGTSGRGTEQFF. The chain carries TRBV2 and TRBJ2-1, with 16 bases that match TRBD2. In germline, CDR1 is SNHLY, CDR2 FYNNEI. With V trimmed by 9 bases and J by 9 bases, 5 bases remained unmatched. The CDR3 runs 14 residues.

This clonotype appeared many times. In DNA, the CDR3 is TGTGCCAGCAGCCAGAGGACGGAAGAACAAGAGACCCAGTACTTC. It specifies CASSQRTEEQETQYF. The V gene is TRBV3-1, the J gene TRBJ2-5; D is unresolved. The CDR3 sequence is 15 residues long. From germline, CDR1 is LGHDT and CDR2 YNNKEL (reference sequence). The V end lost 3 bases, the J end lost 2 bases, and 13 bases lay between the germline ends.

This chain links TRBV6-1 with TRBJ2-2; 8 positions match TRBD2. CDR1 MNHNS and CDR2 SASEGT come from the germline V gene. Losses at the gene ends were 10 bases for V and 4 bases for J; bases not matched to a gene: 11. This CDR3 spans 15 amino acids. The CDR3 DNA is TGTGCCATCAATCAAAGGGCGGGAGGCACCGGGGAGCTGTTTTTT. Amino acids: CAINQRAGGTGELFF.

This clonotype was found many times. The V gene is TRBV6-2 or TRBV6-3, the J gene TRBJ2-2; no reliable D call. Germline V gene sequence: CDR1 MNHEY, CDR2 SVGEGT. This CDR3 is 13 amino acids long. V was cut by 1 base and J by 4 bases, with 4 bases left in between. CDR3 sequence: CASSYLGTGELFF. CDR3 sequence (DNA): TGTGCCAGCAGTTACTTGGGCACCGGGGAGCTGTTTTTT.

This clonotype was counted between two and nine times. The chain couples TRBV7-9 to TRBJ2-7; 7 bases align to TRBD2. After removal of 5 bases from V and 6 bases from J, the junction contained 10 bases not matched to a gene. This CDR3 region has 14 residues. Germline-derived CDR1 and CDR2 are SEHNR and FQNEAQ (reference sequence). The CDR3 DNA reads as TGTGCCAGCAGCCGGGTTGGCGGGAGTACCGAGCAGTACTTC. Translating it yields CASSRVGGSTEQYF.